The source of this TCR beta chain is a study of CXCR3-negative and CXCR3-positive naive CD8 T cells. Of note for this clonotype: Its antigen is not known.

All TRB cDNA libraries came from 5' RACE performed with UMI labels. Following a re-call of the 5' RACE reads, TCRdb has one entry per CDR3 protein and lacks DNA. Listed are some 6,000 distinct CDR3 sequences; 1% to 1.5% falls within the top ten. Researchers sorted 300,000 cells of each CD8+ T cell subset in triplicate. CD45RO-CCR7+CD27+CD95- characterized naive CD8+ T cells. Study-wide results and limits: Partially decreased CXCR3 expression was recorded after cryopreservation, and fresh PBMCs were used in most assays. Higher TRB CDR3 hydrophobicity marked CXCR3-positive naive cells relative to CXCR3-negative naive cells.

Germline loops: CDR1 DFQATT, CDR2 SNEGSKA (reference sequence). The CDR3 contains 13 residues. This receptor was obtained from a human donor in good health. Some clones in this sample may be carry-over from other donors' samples. The material sequenced was naive CXCR3- CD8+ T cells from blood. Regarding subset: CD45RO-CCR7+CD27+CD95- naive CD8+ T cells lacking CXCR3 (TNR3-). The V and J genes are TRBV20-1 and TRBJ2-7; TCRdb's D call of TRBD1 is untestable without DNA. CDR3 in amino acids: CSARGRELYEQYF.